The rows below give T cell receptor beta chains drawn from one sample of a study of neoadjuvant anti-PD-1 for oral cavity cancer. Assay used: immunoSEQ multiplex PCR; TCRdb lists only in-frame clones, some missing. The table shows approximately 15,000 clones, with about 70% occurring only once. Source: PBMCs, taken before nivolumab (anti-PD-1) treatment. The source is a person aged 40 to 85 with oral cavity squamous cell carcinoma. Each CDR3 is given with its conserved first and last residue. D genes are given only for firm matches. Size is stated for part of the rows, as once, few or many counts, or as a class when the clone is expanded.

clone_size | d_call | j_call | v_call | cdr3_nt | cdr3_aa
- | TRBD1 | TRBJ1-2 | TRBV7-8 | TGTGCCAGCAGCTTGGGGACAGGGTCCCATGGCTACACCTTC | CASSLGTGSHGYTF
- | - | TRBJ2-7 | TRBV4-1 | TGCGCCAGCAGCCAAGAGGGTGCGGAGTCCCCCTACGAGCAGTACTTC | CASSQEGAESPYEQYF
few | TRBD2 | TRBJ2-3 | TRBV27 | TGTGCCAGCAGTTTCTTCTTGACTAGCGGAAACACAGATACGCAGTATTTT | CASSFFLTSGNTDTQYF
- | - | TRBJ2-6 | TRBV29-1 | TGCAGCGTTTACGGGATAGCTGGGGCCAACGTCCTGACTTTC | CSVYGIAGANVLTF
- | - | TRBJ2-5 | TRBV5-4 | TGTGCCAGCAGCTTGAAAGGCAACCAAGAGACCCAGTACTTC | CASSLKGNQETQYF
- | TRBD2 | TRBJ2-1 | TRBV5-1 | TGCGCCAGCAGCTTGGCCTCTGTAGCGGGAGGTTCCAATGAGCAGTTCTTC | CASSLASVAGGSNEQFF
- | TRBD1 | TRBJ1-5 | TRBV19 | TGTGCCACCGGATCGGGACAGCCCCTTCCCCAGCATTTT | CATGSGQPLPQHF
- | - | TRBJ2-7 | TRBV1 | TGCACCAGCAGCCAAGGTTCCTTGCAGTACTTC | CTSSQGSLQYF
- | - | TRBJ1-1 | TRBV6-6 | TGTGCCAGCACCTCAGGGGTCACTGAAGCTTTCTTT | CASTSGVTEAFF
- | - | TRBJ1-2 | TRBV6-1 | TGTGCCAGCAGTGAAGAGGCGGCAGGGATGGGCTACACCTTC | CASSEEAAGMGYTF
- | - | TRBJ1-5 | TRBV6-1 | TGTGCCAGCCGGGCGGGGTTTAGCAATCAGCCCCAGCATTTT | CASRAGFSNQPQHF
- | TRBD2 | TRBJ2-7 | TRBV19 | TGTGCCAGTAGTAGGGCGGGAGGCTACGAGCAGTACTTC | CASSRAGGYEQYF
- | TRBD2 | TRBJ2-3 | TRBV2 | TGTGCCAGTACCGGGACTAGCGGGACAGATACGCAGTATTTT | CASTGTSGTDTQYF
- | TRBD1 | TRBJ1-5 | TRBV2 | TGTGCCAGCAGCCGGGACAGGGATCAGCCCCAGCATTTT | CASSRDRDQPQHF
few | TRBD1 | TRBJ1-4 | TRBV9 | TGTGCCAGCAGCACCGGGACAGCGAATAATGAAAAACTGTTTTTT | CASSTGTANNEKLFF
- | TRBD1 | TRBJ1-1 | TRBV19 | TGTGCCAGTAGTTCCTCAGGGGGTACAGCTTTCTTT | CASSSSGGTAFF